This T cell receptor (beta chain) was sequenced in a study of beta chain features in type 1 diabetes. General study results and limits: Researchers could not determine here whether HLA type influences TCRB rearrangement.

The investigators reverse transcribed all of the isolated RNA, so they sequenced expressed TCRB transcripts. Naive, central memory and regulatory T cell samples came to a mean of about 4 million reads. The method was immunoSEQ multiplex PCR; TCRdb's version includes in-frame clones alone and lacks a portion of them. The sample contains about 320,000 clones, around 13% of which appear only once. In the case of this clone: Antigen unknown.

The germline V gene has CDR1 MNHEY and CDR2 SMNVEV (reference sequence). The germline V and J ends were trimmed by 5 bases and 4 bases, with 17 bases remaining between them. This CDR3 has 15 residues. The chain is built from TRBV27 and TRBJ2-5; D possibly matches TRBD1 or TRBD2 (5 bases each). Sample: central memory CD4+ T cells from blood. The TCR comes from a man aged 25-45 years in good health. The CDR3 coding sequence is TGTGCCAGCAGTATGAGGGGTGTTGAAGTAGAGACCCAGTACTTC. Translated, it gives CASSMRGVEVETQYF.